The rows below give T cell receptor beta chains drawn from one sample of a study of blood T cell repertoires in COVID-19. TCRdb's copy holds only in-frame clones and misses some; the assay was immunoSEQ multiplex PCR. This sample has about 70,000 clones, with roughly 86% found just once. Sequenced: peripheral blood. All receptors derive from a human donor in a cohort sampled during active COVID-19. CDR3s leave out the opening cysteine and the closing phenylalanine or tryptophan. D genes are given only for firm matches. Clone size, where shown, is once, few, many, or a class for clones that have expanded.

D	J	size	V	CDR3
TRBD1	TRBJ2-5	.	TRBV18	ASSPETGYQETQY
TRBD1	TRBJ2-5	.	TRBV18	ASSPGTGQETQY
.	TRBJ1-4	.	TRBV21-1	ASLPSATNEKLF
.	TRBJ1-3	.	TRBV15	ATSTGGSGNTIY
TRBD1	TRBJ1-5	.	TRBV6-6	ASRRQGYQPQH
TRBD2	TRBJ2-5	.	TRBV10-3	ASQEKFSGGDGETQY
.	TRBJ2-2	once	TRBV5-1	ASSLDGGRDTGELF
TRBD2	TRBJ2-3	.	TRBV9	ASSYSGGAADADTQY
TRBD1	TRBJ1-4	.	TRBV7-9	ASSSGTGLVGEKLF
TRBD1	TRBJ1-2	.	TRBV18	ASSSFLGQGARSYGYT